A selection of T cell receptor beta chains follows, all from one sample in a study of T-cell memory formation after mild COVID-19. TCRdb fed the 5' RACE reads into MiXCR, producing one record per CDR3 protein. The sample has hundreds of thousands of distinct CDR3 sequences, just under 20% seen once. The sample taken for sequencing was PBMCs or a T cell subset sorted from them (not recorded which). Source of these receptors: a man aged 18 to 35 who had mild COVID-19 (a few samples of this study predate the infection). Cell type and time point are not known. The CDR3 runs from the conserved cysteine through the conserved F or W. A D gene is named only where the DNA matches it firmly. Rows may omit the clone size; those that give it use once, few, many or a size class.

>TRBV6-5|.|TRBJ1-5|.
CASSYSAVQPQHF
TGTGCCAGCAGTTACTCAGCGGTCCAGCCCCAGCATTTT
>TRBV6-5|.|TRBJ1-1|few
CASSMIWPLGGTEAFF
TGTGCCAGCAGTATGATCTGGCCCCTGGGGGGCACTGAAGCTTTCTTT
>TRBV7-9|TRBD1|TRBJ1-2|few
CASSPRQGGDGYTF
TGTGCCAGCAGCCCCCGACAGGGAGGTGACGGCTACACCTTC
>TRBV6-5|TRBD1|TRBJ2-5|many
CASSFGQEEETQYF
TGTGCCAGCAGTTTCGGACAGGAAGAAGAGACCCAGTACTTC
>TRBV20-1|TRBD2|TRBJ2-1|.
CSAIGGISYNEQFF
TGCAGTGCTATCGGGGGGATCTCCTACAATGAGCAGTTCTTC
>TRBV7-3|TRBD1|TRBJ1-2|.
CASSSGQGPTYGYTF
TGTGCCAGCAGCTCGGGACAGGGGCCCACCTATGGCTACACCTTC
>TRBV7-6|TRBD1|TRBJ2-5|.
CASSPRTGIEETQYF
TGTGCCAGCAGCCCCAGGACAGGAATAGAAGAGACCCAGTACTTC
>TRBV7-2|.|TRBJ1-5|.
CASSLVAVGNQPQHF
TGTGCCAGCAGCTTAGTGGCGGTGGGCAATCAGCCCCAGCATTTT
>TRBV29-1|.|TRBJ2-1|few
CSVSPGSYNEQFF
TGCAGCGTGAGTCCCGGATCCTACAATGAGCAGTTCTTC
>TRBV4-3|TRBD2|TRBJ2-1|.
CASSQGLAGRNEQFF
TGCGCCAGCAGCCAAGGGCTAGCGGGGCGAAATGAGCAGTTCTTC
>TRBV6-2/TRBV6-3|.|TRBJ2-3|few
CASSYPQRSTDTQYF
TGTGCCAGCAGTTACCCCCAGCGAAGCACAGATACGCAGTATTTT
>TRBV3-1|.|TRBJ1-1|once
CASSPGLGPAAFF
TGTGCCAGCAGCCCGGGACTGGGGCCTGCAGCTTTCTTT
>TRBV6-6|.|TRBJ2-4|many
CASRGLDMVAKNIQYF
TGTGCCAGCAGGGGCCTCGACATGGTAGCCAAAAACATTCAGTACTTC
>TRBV3-1|TRBD1|TRBJ1-1|many
CASSRDRGNTEAFF
TGTGCCAGCAGCCGGGACAGGGGGAACACTGAAGCTTTCTTT
>TRBV3-1|.|TRBJ1-1|.
CASSHSHHAEAFF
TGTGCCAGCAGCCATAGTCACCACGCTGAAGCTTTCTTT
>TRBV5-5|.|TRBJ2-5|few
CASSFSGSAETQYF
TGTGCCAGCAGCTTCTCGGGCTCAGCGGAGACCCAGTACTTC
>TRBV25-1|.|TRBJ2-3|few
CASSEYGRGHTDTQYF
TGTGCCAGCAGTGAATATGGGCGGGGGCACACAGATACGCAGTATTTT
>TRBV20-1|.|TRBJ1-6|.
CSAVERGRNSPLHF
TGCAGTGCCGTAGAGAGGGGCCGTAATTCACCCCTCCACTTT
>TRBV25-1|TRBD1|TRBJ1-6|.
CASSESETGFSYNSPLHF
TGTGCCAGCAGTGAATCTGAGACAGGGTTCTCCTATAATTCACCCCTCCACTTT
>TRBV7-2|TRBD1|TRBJ1-4|.
CASRADRVNEKLFF
TGTGCCAGCAGGGCGGACAGGGTAAATGAAAAACTGTTTTTT
>TRBV29-1|.|TRBJ1-1|few
CSVNRVSGTEAFF
TGCAGCGTAAACAGGGTTTCGGGCACTGAAGCTTTCTTT
>TRBV20-1|TRBD1|TRBJ1-5|once
CSAPGQGYQPQHF
TGCAGTGCTCCGGGACAGGGCTATCAGCCCCAGCATTTT
>TRBV10-3|.|TRBJ2-3|.
CAISESTLGTNSRTDTQYF
TGTGCCATCAGTGAGTCGACTCTGGGGACAAACTCCCGCACAGATACGCAGTATTTT
>TRBV15|.|TRBJ1-1|.
CATSRDLRGAFF
TGTGCCACCAGCAGAGATCTGCGGGGGGCTTTCTTT
>TRBV6-2/TRBV6-3|.|TRBJ2-7|.
CASSYSTLYEQYF
TGTGCCAGCAGTTATTCCACTCTCTACGAGCAGTACTTC
>TRBV28|TRBD1|TRBJ1-6|.
CASSLGGGVDSPLHF
TGTGCCAGCAGTTTAGGAGGGGGCGTTGATTCACCCCTCCACTTT
>TRBV10-3|TRBD1|TRBJ1-2|few
CAISPGQGMGDYGYTF
TGTGCCATCAGTCCCGGACAGGGGATGGGAGACTATGGCTACACCTTC
>TRBV3-1|.|TRBJ1-2|few
CASSLGRVFPGYTF
TGTGCCAGCAGTCTCGGCCGGGTTTTTCCAGGCTACACCTTC
>TRBV20-1|TRBD1|TRBJ1-5|.
CSARPWTGPQHF
TGCAGTGCTAGACCCTGGACAGGGCCCCAGCATTTT
>TRBV9|.|TRBJ2-6|.
CASSLQANVLTF
TGTGCCAGCAGCCTCCAGGCCAACGTCCTGACTTTC
>TRBV7-9|TRBD2|TRBJ2-3|few
CASSEGTSVSPDTQYF
TGTGCCAGCAGCGAGGGGACTAGCGTGTCGCCAGATACGCAGTATTTT